What follows are 7 T cell receptor beta chains derived from one specimen sequenced in a study of cytomegalovirus exposure and HLA in healthy donors. The PCR made use of 60 Vbeta and 13 Jbeta primers. Assay: immunoSEQ multiplex PCR; the TCRdb copy retains only in-frame clones and omits some. The table records about 55,000 clones, 82% of them present only once. Material for sequencing was PBMCs. These receptors were collected from a man aged 25-45 years in good health and CMV-seronegative.

The rearrangement links TRBV29-1 to TRBJ2-1; possibly TRBD1 for D (6 bases). Germline V lookup: CDR1 SQVTM, CDR2 ANQGSEA. With 7 bases removed from V and 3 bases from J, the gap between germline ends came to 10 bases. This CDR3 has 12 amino acids. The CDR3 DNA sequence: TGCAGCGCAAGGACAGTCTACAATGAGCAGTTCTTC. Its protein is CSARTVYNEQFF.

Concerning this clone: This specimen includes other DNA sequences encoding the same CDR3. This sequence joins TRBV6-5 and TRBJ1-2; 7 bases fit TRBD1. CDR1 and CDR2 (germline): MNHEY, SVGAGI. The length of the CDR3 is 14 residues. The ends lost 6 bases at V and 0 bases at J; junction bases unmatched: 4. CDR3 sequence: CASRRQGANYGYTF. Here the CDR3 DNA reads TGTGCCAGCAGACGACAGGGCGCTAACTATGGCTACACCTTC.

The chain recombines TRBV18 with TRBJ1-1; a weak D match, TRBD1 (5 bases). The CDR3 length is 12 residues. Trimming took 6 bases from V and 8 from J, leaving 13 bases between them. Germline V lookup: CDR1 KGHSH, CDR2 LQKENI. The DNA for the CDR3 is TGTGCCAGCTCTCAATATCAGGGCGAAGCTTTCTTT. This sequence encodes CASSQYQGEAFF.

The chain employs TRBV5-4 and TRBJ2-5; 9 bases align to TRBD2. V lost 3 bases, J lost 8 bases, and 8 bases stayed unmatched. The CDR3 has 14 residues. Germline CDR1 is SGHNT and CDR2 is YYREEE (reference sequence). The CDR3 loop reads CASSWGGGASTQYF. CDR3 DNA: TGTGCCAGCAGCTGGGGCGGGGGGGCTAGCACCCAGTACTTC.

The rearrangement joins TRBV2 to TRBJ2-7; D is perhaps TRBD1 (6 bases). This CDR3 is 15 amino acids long. V was trimmed by 3 bases and J by 1 base, leaving 13 bases between them. Germline V gene data show CDR1 as SNHLY and CDR2 as FYNNEI. For the CDR3, the DNA is TGTGCCAGCAGTGATCCGGGACACCAGTCCTACGAGCAGTACTTC. Translating gives CASSDPGHQSYEQYF.

The V gene is TRBV11-3, the J gene TRBJ1-2, with D possibly being TRBD1 (5 bases). V shed 4 bases and J shed 3 bases, with 18 bases lying between them. CDR1 and CDR2 from the germline V gene are SGHNT and YENEEA. The CDR3 is 16 amino acids. CDR3 coding DNA: TGTGCCAGCAGCTCCTGGGGCAGGAGCCGCGACTATGGCTACACCTTC. It is translated as CASSSWGRSRDYGYTF.

This rearrangement joins TRBV19 to TRBJ2-4, with no clear D. Germline V gene sequence: CDR1 LNHDA, CDR2 SQIVND (reference sequence). CDR3 size: 15 residues. V was trimmed by 4 bases and J by 0 bases, leaving 10 bases between them. The CDR3, as DNA: TGTGCCAGTAGTAGAGAACAGCTAGCCAAAAACATTCAGTACTTC. Protein product: CASSREQLAKNIQYF.